The entry below describes one T cell receptor beta chain. Its antigen target is currently unknown. Base qualities were left out, and no much larger clone turns up one base away. Patients with hyperthyroidism were aged 18 to 65 years, had been newly diagnosed, and had a disease duration of less than 2 months. Anyone with other autoimmune diseases, uncontrolled infections, pregnancy or lactation was excluded from the study. Diagnosis was based on clinical symptoms, serum thyroxine, TRAb, thyroid ultrasound and orbital computed tomography. Total RNA was extracted with Trizol reagent and quality-checked on an Agilent 2100 Bioanalyzer. Sequences SNHLY (CDR1) and FYNNEI (CDR2) are obtained from the germline V gene. The CDR3 runs 15 residues from the cysteine to the phenylalanine. Only the CDR3 DNA is retained, 45 bases long and in frame from the first base. The germline V end is reduced by 8 bases and the J end by 5 bases; junction bases left unmatched: 9.

These data come from a study of Graves' ophthalmopathy and Graves' hyperthyroidism (dated by TCRdb to 2016 to 2019). The study in broad terms: A patient counted as having stable hyperthyroidism if there was no progression to ophthalmopathy within 18 months of follow-up. The study used TCR beta repertoire signatures to distinguish Graves' ophthalmopathy from Graves' hyperthyroidism and to predict progression to ophthalmopathy. In total, 135 blood samples were TCR-sequenced: fewer than 50 ophthalmopathy, roughly 77 hyperthyroidism and roughly 17 hyperthyroidism-to-ophthalmopathy patients. To explore V-J signatures that distinguish ophthalmopathy from hyperthyroidism, a discovery set of about a hundred patients was enrolled, made up of 43 with ophthalmopathy and fewer than 60 with stable hyperthyroidism. The independent validation cohort included roughly 19 hyperthyroidism patients plus 17 patients who later progressed from hyperthyroidism to ophthalmopathy. In roughly 6 hyperthyroidism patients, the T-cell repertoire of thyroid tissue was compared with the T-cell repertoire of blood. Following sampling, methimazole starting at 30 mg daily was administered to hyperthyroidism patients, and high-dose intravenous methylprednisolone was administered to ophthalmopathy patients. Here is what the overall study found, with its caveats: Most expanded thyroid clonotypes with frequency above 0.001 were also detected in blood, suggesting blood repertoires may reflect the thyroid immune response. In validation, the model predicted ophthalmopathy progression with more than 70% sensitivity and 72.22% specificity; around twelve predicted patients were CT-confirmed with GO in a median of about 6.1 months. In cross-validation, the 13-signature model distinguished ophthalmopathy from stable hyperthyroidism with 85% to 90% sensitivity and around 82% specificity, and in the test set the corresponding values were approximately 80% and 68%. Sample size was not predetermined statistically, and investigators were not blinded to group allocation.

For repertoire sequencing, the TCR beta CDR3 regions were amplified from RNA transcripts. The first round was an RT-PCR using HTBI primers with the Qiagen OneStep RT-PCR kit, and this first round was followed by a second-round multiplex PCR, then size selection and purification. Sequencing of the libraries was carried out on an Illumina HiSeq2000 in paired-end mode with 100 bp reads. The original methods were these. SOAPnuke was used to process the reads, removing any read that contained adapters or uncalled bases, had a mean Phred below 15, or lacked an exact match to the constant primer or identifier. COPE v1.2.5 was used to merge high-quality paired reads. Unique nucleotide sequences were defined as clonotypes and aligned to IMGT TRB V, D and J references using MiTCR v1.1. Only V-J combinations with frequency above 0.0001 were analysed, covering approximately 99% of repertoires. A TCR clonal expansion and chaos score per V-J combination was defined as the ratio of F50 clonal expansion to chaos observed in the TCRdist matrix. Features were reduced by Welch's t-statistics and random forest to roughly 14 V-J combinations, which fed a naive Bayes classifier. The Morisita-Horn index was used to measure how similar the thyroid and blood repertoires were. TCRdb passed the public sequencing reads through fastp at Q25 and MiXCR, retaining productive beta sequences. Rows with one shared CDR3 protein collapse into an entry with the most common genes and DNA. TCRdb's processing, not the authors' own work, is the source of the V and J calls. Here the sample has more than 1,000,000 distinct CDR3 sequences; less than 45% occur a single time. The leading ten clones occupy approximately 12% of the sample.

The TCR originated in an adult man with Graves' hyperthyroidism. Sequences were obtained from peripheral blood or thyroid tissue (not recorded which). The sequence links TRBV2 to TRBJ1-3, with 10 bases aligning to TRBD1. The DNA sequence reads TGTGCCAGCGGAGACAGGGGGCTCGTTAGAAACACCATATATTTT. It encodes CASGDRGLVRNTIYF.